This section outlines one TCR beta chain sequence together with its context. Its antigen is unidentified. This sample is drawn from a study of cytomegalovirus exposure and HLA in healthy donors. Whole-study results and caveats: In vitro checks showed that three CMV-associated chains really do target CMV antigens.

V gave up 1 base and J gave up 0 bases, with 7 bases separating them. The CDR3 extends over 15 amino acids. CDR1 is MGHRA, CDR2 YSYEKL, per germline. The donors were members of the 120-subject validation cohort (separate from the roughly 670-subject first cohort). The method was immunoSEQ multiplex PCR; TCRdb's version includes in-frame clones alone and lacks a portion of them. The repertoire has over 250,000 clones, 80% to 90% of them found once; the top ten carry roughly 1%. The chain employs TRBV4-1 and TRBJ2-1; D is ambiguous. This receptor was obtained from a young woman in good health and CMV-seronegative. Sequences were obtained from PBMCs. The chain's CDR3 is CASSQVVSSYNEQFF. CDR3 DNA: TGCGCCAGCAGCCAAGTAGTGAGCTCCTACAATGAGCAGTTCTTC.